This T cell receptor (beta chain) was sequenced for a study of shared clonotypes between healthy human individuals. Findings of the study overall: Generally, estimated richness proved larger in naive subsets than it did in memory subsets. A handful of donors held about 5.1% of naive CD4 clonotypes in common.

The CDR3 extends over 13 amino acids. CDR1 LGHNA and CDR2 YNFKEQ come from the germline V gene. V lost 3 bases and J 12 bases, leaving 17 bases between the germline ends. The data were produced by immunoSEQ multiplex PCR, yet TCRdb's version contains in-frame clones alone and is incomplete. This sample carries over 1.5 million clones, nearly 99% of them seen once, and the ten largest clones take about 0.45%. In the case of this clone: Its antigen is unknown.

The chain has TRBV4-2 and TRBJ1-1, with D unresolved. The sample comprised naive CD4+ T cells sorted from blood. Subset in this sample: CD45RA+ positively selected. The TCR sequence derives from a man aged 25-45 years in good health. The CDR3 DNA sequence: TGTGCCAGCAGCCAGGATAGACACTTAGGTCCTTTCTTT. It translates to CASSQDRHLGPFF.